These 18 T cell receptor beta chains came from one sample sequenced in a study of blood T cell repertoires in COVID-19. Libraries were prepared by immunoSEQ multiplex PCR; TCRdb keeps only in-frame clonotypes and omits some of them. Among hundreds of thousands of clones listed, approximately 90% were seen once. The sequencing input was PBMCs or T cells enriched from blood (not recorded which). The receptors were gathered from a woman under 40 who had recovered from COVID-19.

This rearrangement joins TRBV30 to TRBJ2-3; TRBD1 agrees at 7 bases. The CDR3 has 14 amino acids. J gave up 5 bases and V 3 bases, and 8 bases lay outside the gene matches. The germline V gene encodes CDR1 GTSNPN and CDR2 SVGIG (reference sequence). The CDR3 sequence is CAWSAGTDGDTQYF. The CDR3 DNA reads TGTGCCTGGAGCGCCGGGACAGACGGAGATACGCAGTATTTT. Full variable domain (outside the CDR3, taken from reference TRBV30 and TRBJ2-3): SQTIHQWPATLVQPVGSPLSLECTVEGTSNPNLYWYRQAAGRGLQLLFYSVGIGQISSEVPQNLSASRPQDRQFILSSKKLLLSDSGFYLCAWSAGTDGDTQYFGPGTRLTVL.

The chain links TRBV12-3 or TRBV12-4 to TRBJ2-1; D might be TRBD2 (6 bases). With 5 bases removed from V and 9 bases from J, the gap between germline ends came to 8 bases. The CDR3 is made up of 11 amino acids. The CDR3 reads CASSRGTEQFF. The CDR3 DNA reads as TGTGCCAGCAGTCGCGGGACTGAGCAGTTCTTC.

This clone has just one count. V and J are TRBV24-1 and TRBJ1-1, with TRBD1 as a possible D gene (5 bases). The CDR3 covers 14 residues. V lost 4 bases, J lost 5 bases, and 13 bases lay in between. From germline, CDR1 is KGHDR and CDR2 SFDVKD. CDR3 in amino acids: CATSDRTGGTEAFF. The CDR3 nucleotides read TGTGCCACCAGTGACCGTACCGGGGGGACTGAAGCTTTCTTT.

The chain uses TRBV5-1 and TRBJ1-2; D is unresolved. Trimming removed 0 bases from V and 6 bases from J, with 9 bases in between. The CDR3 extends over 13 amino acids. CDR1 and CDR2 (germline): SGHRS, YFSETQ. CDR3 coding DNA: TGCGCCAGCAGCTTGGGTGGTAGCGATGGCTACACCTTC. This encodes CASSLGGSDGYTF.

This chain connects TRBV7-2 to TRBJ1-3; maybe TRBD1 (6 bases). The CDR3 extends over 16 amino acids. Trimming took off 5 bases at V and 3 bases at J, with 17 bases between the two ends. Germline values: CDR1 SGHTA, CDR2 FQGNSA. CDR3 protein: CASSPSLGASGNTIYF. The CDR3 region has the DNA TGTGCCAGCAGCCCCTCCCTGGGGGCGAGTGGAAACACCATATATTTT.

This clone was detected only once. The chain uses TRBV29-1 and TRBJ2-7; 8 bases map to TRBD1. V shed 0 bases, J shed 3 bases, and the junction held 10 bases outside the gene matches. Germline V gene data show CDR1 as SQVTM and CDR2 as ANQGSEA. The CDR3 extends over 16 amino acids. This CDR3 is CSVEDPKDRGLYEQYF. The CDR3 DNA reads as TGCAGCGTTGAAGACCCCAAAGACAGGGGCCTCTACGAGCAGTACTTC.

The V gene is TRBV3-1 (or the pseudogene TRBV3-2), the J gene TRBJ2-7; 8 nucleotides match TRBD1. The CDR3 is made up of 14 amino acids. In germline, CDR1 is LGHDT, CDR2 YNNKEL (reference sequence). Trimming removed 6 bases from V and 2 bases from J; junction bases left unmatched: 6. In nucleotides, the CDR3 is TGTGCCAGCAGTCCGGGGACAGGTACCTACGAGCAGTACTTC. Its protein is CASSPGTGTYEQYF.

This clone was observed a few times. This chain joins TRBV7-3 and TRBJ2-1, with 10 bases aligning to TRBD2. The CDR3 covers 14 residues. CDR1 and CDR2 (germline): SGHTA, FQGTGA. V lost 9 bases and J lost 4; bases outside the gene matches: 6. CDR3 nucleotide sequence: TGTGCCAGTCAAGCGGGAGGGGGATACAATGAGCAGTTCTTC. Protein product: CASQAGGGYNEQFF.

This CDR3 is CAIRPGQLNTGELFF. As DNA, the CDR3 is TGTGCCATCAGACCCGGACAGTTGAACACCGGGGAGCTGTTTTTT. V and J are TRBV10-3 and TRBJ2-2, with TRBD1 as a possible D gene (6 bases). This CDR3 has 15 amino acids. The V end lost 6 bases, the J end lost 1 base, and 12 bases lay between the germline ends. Germline V gene lookup returns CDR1 ENHRY and CDR2 SYGVKD.

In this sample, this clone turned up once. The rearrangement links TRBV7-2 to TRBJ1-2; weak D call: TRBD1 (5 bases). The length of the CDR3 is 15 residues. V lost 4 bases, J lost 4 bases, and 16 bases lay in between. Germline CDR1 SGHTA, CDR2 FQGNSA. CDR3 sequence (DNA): TGTGCCAGCAGCTCCATCCTGGGGAGGGGCTATGGCTACACCTTC. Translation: CASSSILGRGYGYTF.

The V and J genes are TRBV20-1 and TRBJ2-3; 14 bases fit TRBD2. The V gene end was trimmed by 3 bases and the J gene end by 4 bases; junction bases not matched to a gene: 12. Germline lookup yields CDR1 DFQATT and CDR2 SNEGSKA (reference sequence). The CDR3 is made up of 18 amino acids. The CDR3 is CSASRGLAGAGGADTQYF. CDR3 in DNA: TGCAGTGCTAGTCGGGGACTAGCGGGAGCGGGGGGGGCAGATACGCAGTATTTT.

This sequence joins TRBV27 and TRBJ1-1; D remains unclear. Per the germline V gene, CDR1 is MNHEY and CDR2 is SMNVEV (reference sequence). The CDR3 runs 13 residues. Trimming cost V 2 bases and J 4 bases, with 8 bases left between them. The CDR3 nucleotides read TGTGCCAGCAGTTTACCGGGTGGCACTGAAGCTTTCTTT. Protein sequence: CASSLPGGTEAFF.

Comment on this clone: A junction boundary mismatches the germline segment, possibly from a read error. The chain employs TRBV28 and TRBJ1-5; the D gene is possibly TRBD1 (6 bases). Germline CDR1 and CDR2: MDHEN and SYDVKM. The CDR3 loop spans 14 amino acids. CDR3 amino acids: CARSRGGAGQPQHF. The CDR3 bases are TGTGCCCGCAGCCGGGGGGGGGCAGGTCAGCCCCAGCATTTT. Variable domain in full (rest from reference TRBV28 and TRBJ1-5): DVKVTQSSRYLVKRTGEKVFLECVQDMDHENMFWYRQDPGLGLRLIYFSYDVKMKEKGDIPEGYSVSREKKERFSLILESASTNQTSMYLCARSRGGAGQPQHFGDGTRLSIL.

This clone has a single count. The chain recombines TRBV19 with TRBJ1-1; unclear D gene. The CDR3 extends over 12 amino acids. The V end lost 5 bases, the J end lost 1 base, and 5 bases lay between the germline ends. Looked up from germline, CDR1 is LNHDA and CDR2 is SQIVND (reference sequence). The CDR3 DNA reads TGTGCCAGTAGTCCCCAGAACACTGAAGCTTTCTTT. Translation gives CASSPQNTEAFF. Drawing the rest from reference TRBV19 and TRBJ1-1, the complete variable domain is DGGITQSPKYLFRKEGQNVTLSCEQNLNHDAMYWYRQDPGQGLRLIYYSQIVNDFQKGDIAEGYSVSREKKESFPLTVTSAQKNPTAFYLCASSPQNTEAFFGQGTRLTVV.

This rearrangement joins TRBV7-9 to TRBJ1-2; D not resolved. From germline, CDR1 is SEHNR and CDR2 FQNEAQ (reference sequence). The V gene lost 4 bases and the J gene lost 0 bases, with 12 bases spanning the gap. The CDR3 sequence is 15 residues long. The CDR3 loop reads CASSSYRGSNYGYTF. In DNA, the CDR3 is TGTGCCAGCAGCTCGTATCGGGGTTCTAACTATGGCTACACCTTC.

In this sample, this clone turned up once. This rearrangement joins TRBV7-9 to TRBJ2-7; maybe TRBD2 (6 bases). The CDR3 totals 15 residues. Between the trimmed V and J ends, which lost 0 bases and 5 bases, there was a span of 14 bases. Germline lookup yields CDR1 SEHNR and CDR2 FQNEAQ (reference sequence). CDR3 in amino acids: CASSLAAGQGDEQYF. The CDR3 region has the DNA TGTGCCAGCAGCTTAGCGGCGGGGCAGGGCGACGAGCAGTACTTC.

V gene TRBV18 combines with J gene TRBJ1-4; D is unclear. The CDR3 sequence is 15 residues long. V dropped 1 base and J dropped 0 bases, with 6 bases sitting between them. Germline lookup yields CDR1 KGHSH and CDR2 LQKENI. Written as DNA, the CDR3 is TGTGCCAGCTCACCACTCGCGTCAACTAATGAAAAACTGTTTTTT. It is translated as CASSPLASTNEKLFF.

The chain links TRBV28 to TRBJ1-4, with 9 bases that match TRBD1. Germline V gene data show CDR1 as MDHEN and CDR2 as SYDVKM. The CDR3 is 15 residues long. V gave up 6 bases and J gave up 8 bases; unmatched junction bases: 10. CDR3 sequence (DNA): TGTGCCAGCAGCCTAACAGGGGGCCGAGCAGAAAAACTGTTTTTT. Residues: CASSLTGGRAEKLFF.